Listed below are T cell receptor beta chains from one sample, sequenced in a study of Tregs in tolerant kidney transplant recipients. Method: immunoSEQ multiplex PCR; TCRdb's copy keeps in-frame clones and lacks some. The table has 50,000 to 75,000 clones, 75% to 90% seen once; the top ten hold under 2.5%. Source: Tregs from blood, taken before the transplant. The receptors stem from a human donor who received a combined kidney and bone marrow transplant. The CDR3 runs from the conserved cysteine through the conserved F or W. Each record gives: J gene, V gene, D gene, CDR3 length, clone size, CDR3 DNA, CDR3 protein. The D gene is left open where the match is weak. Clone sizes are given selectively: once, few, many, or a class where the clone is expanded.

J: TRBJ1-2
V: TRBV29-1
D: TRBD1
length: 15
size: NA
DNA: TGCAGCGTTGAGAGGGACAGGCGAGCTAACTATGGCTACACCTTC
CDR3: CSVERDRRANYGYTF

J: TRBJ1-5
V: TRBV7-2
D: NA
length: 18
size: few
DNA: TGTGCCAGCAGCTTAGGAACAGGAGGCCGTTATAGCAATCAGCCCCAGCATTTT
CDR3: CASSLGTGGRYSNQPQHF

J: TRBJ1-5
V: TRBV6-6
D: TRBD1
length: 15
size: NA
DNA: TGTGCCAGCAGTTGGACAGGGGGTATATCTCAGCCCCAGCATTTT
CDR3: CASSWTGGISQPQHF

J: TRBJ1-2
V: TRBV9
D: NA
length: 17
size: NA
DNA: TGTGCCAGCAGCGTCCTTCCATCGGGGGTTGCTGGAGTTGGCTACACCTTC
CDR3: CASSVLPSGVAGVGYTF

J: TRBJ2-4
V: TRBV4-3
D: TRBD2
length: 19
size: NA
DNA: TGCGCCAGCAGCCAAGATATTGGACTAGCGGGAGGGCAGAGAAACATTCAGTACTTC
CDR3: CASSQDIGLAGGQRNIQYF

J: TRBJ2-7
V: TRBV6-5
D: NA
length: 15
size: NA
DNA: TGTGCCAGCAGCCGCATGGGGGTGGGGTCCTACGAGCAGTACTTC
CDR3: CASSRMGVGSYEQYF

J: TRBJ2-1
V: TRBV18
D: NA
length: 13
size: NA
DNA: TGTGCCAGCTCACCACCGTCTAGCAATGAGCAGTTCTTC
CDR3: CASSPPSSNEQFF

J: TRBJ1-4
V: TRBV25-1
D: NA
length: 16
size: NA
DNA: TGTGCCAGCAGTGAATGGGGCGCAGGGACTAATGAAAAACTGTTTTTT
CDR3: CASSEWGAGTNEKLFF

J: TRBJ2-7
V: TRBV28
D: NA
length: 15
size: NA
DNA: TGTGCCAGCAGTTTGAGCGGGACAGCCTCCTACGAGCAGTACTTC
CDR3: CASSLSGTASYEQYF

J: TRBJ2-2
V: TRBV18
D: NA
length: 13
size: NA
DNA: TGTGCCAGCTCACAGGGTCCAGGCGGGGAGCTGTTTTTT
CDR3: CASSQGPGGELFF

J: TRBJ2-1
V: TRBV27
D: NA
length: 13
size: once
DNA: TGTGCCAGCAGTTCGTTGTCACGTAATGAGCAGTTCTTC
CDR3: CASSSLSRNEQFF

J: TRBJ2-7
V: TRBV9
D: NA
length: 15
size: NA
DNA: TGTGCCAGCAGCGTAGACGGGAGAGGGTGGAGCGAGCAGTACTTC
CDR3: CASSVDGRGWSEQYF